The entry below describes one TCR beta chain. Its recognized antigen is unknown. No base quality information exists; no much larger clone differs at one position. Germline trimming: 5 bases from V, 0 bases from J; junction bases outside gene matches: 10. The CDR3 covers 18 residues, taking in both the cysteine and the phenylalanine. Just the 54-base CDR3 DNA is kept, in frame starting at base 1. CDR1 and CDR2 (SGDLS, YYNGEE) derive from the germline V gene. The cohort was made up of about 610 healthy bone marrow donors. Cohort members were all nominally healthy when sampled, although unrecorded immune exposures were likely present. The donor was CMV seropositive and belonged to the group of some 290 seropositive cohort members. Every donor gave a peripheral blood sample, and the peripheral blood mononuclear cells from that sample were used for TCR beta sequencing. The Qiagen DNeasy Blood Extraction Kit was used to extract genomic DNA from the blood cell samples.

The record originates from a study of cytomegalovirus exposure and HLA in healthy donors (dated by TCRdb to the late 2010s). Study-level background: An earlier analysis of approximately 640 of the donors reported roughly 270 Gb of sequence data and more than 90 million unique TCR beta sequences from 150 million to 200 million T cells. Roughly 300 gigabases of sequencing data and approximately 85 million unique TCR sequences were included in an early release covering 550 to 800 HLA-typed donors. Of the roughly 400 genotyped donors, over 80% were placed in the genetic ancestry cluster associated with self-reported Caucasian donors. The aim of the study was to test whether cataloging public T cell receptors could identify signatures of past pathogen exposure. The study used immunosequencing to profile the T cell repertoires of approximately 690 subjects and linked those repertoires to cytomegalovirus serostatus. In addition to the first cohort of hundreds of subjects, a separate validation cohort of approximately 130 different subjects was used. To predict cytomegalovirus infection status, the study brought together high-throughput TCR immunosequencing, statistical association of individual TCRs with disease status, and machine learning. To study patterns of TCR occurrence, a later analysis re-analyzed previously published TCR beta repertoires from 600 to 750 donors and added high-resolution HLA genotyping. In the later analysis, no new phenotypic data were used to find candidate immune exposures; instead, reliance was placed on TCR beta sequences and their occurrence across donors. In an earlier analysis of roughly 580 of the donors, high-throughput TCR beta sequencing was used to judge whether each TCR beta V gene segment behaved as functional or pseudogenic. Donor age, sex, ethnicity and CMV serostatus were collected together with the repertoire data. A later genetic analysis took genome-wide SNP genotypes for about 55% of the 666 donors and used that subset as a discovery cohort. All discovery cohort repertoires had been generated using a single sequencing platform. HLA typing included class I and class II loci at four-digit resolution. Typing coverage differed by locus: A, B, C, DRB1 and DQB1 were typed in about 629-640 donors, DQA1 in roughly 510, DPA1 in 600 to 610, and DPB1 in roughly 450. Four or five DR-DQ haplotypes were treated as single units for association and clustering because of strong linkage in the cohort. Among some 400 genotyped donors of the cohort, an average of roughly 230,000 unique TCR beta nucleotide sequences was sequenced per donor, of which roughly 17% were non-productive.

Broader findings and caveats from the paper: Because the 87-base-pair reads could not distinguish some IMGT-functional V segments, including TRBV6-2 and TRBV6-3, those segments were excluded. In vitro tests confirmed that a few of the cytomegalovirus-associated TCR beta chains recognize cytomegalovirus antigens. A group of highly shared sequence variants was considered likely to be a technical artifact of the sequencing pipeline. In both the original and validation cohorts, the classifier was reported to diagnose cytomegalovirus status with high specificity and sensitivity. A further reported finding was that TCR beta sequences accurately predicted the HLA-A and HLA-B alleles for most subjects in the first cohort. Across donors, most TCR sequences were observed very rarely, whereas some public TCRs were present in many individuals. The presence/absence analyses assumed that sequencing depth was roughly uniform across donors, and that assumption may not be true. In an earlier analysis of about 550 of the donors, most TCR beta V segments were observed in productive rearrangements about 87% or about 30% of the time, broadly matching IMGT annotations. Most CMV-associated TCR beta chains appeared to be HLA-restricted in a later analysis, and the HLA associations seemed to be driven largely by CMV exposure. When HLA alleles, especially DR and DQ, strongly co-occurred, attributing TCR associations to individual alleles was difficult. A total of 150 or so TCR beta chains were listed by the study as associated with cytomegalovirus. According to a later analysis, parvovirus B19, influenza, CMV and Epstein-Barr virus appeared linked to several top co-occurrence clusters. Because some donors lacked HLA typing at each locus, the association tests relied only on the typed subset. Linkage disequilibrium might explain the correlated functional status among segregating V segments, but an unknown experimental factor could not be excluded. According to the authors, the approach could potentially be generalized to other disease states and immunological phenotypes. According to a later analysis, TCR association rates differed among HLA loci, with DRB1 alleles showing the most associated TCRs and HLA-C alleles showing the fewest. Only TCR beta chains were sequenced in this cohort, and the absence of alpha or paired-chain data limited detectable features. Approximately 16 rarely observed V segments, including chromosome 9 orphons, were excluded from the earlier analysis of several hundred of the donors because counts were too low. A later analysis associated about 17,000 TCR beta sequences with specific HLA alleles at a false discovery rate of 0.05. The only immune exposure information available for the cohort was CMV serostatus. A later genetic analysis reported fewer N-insertions in productive TCRs among donors in an Asian-associated ancestry cluster than the approximately 670-donor mean. V-gene and J-gene trimming of TCR beta chains was associated with a missense DCLRE1C variant in a later genetic analysis, and the association was replicated in an independent cohort. Compared with equally common non-associated chains, HLA-associated TCR beta chains in a later analysis were more clonally expanded and had lower generation probabilities.

Receptors were amplified or captured by the immunoSEQ multiplex PCR assay. For the multiplex PCR, a mixture combining 60 forward primers for TCR Vbeta segments and 13 reverse primers for TCR Jbeta segments was used. The CDR3 region of rearranged TCR beta genes was amplified from genomic DNA by a multiplex PCR assay. The Illumina HiSeq System was used to sequence the amplified TCR beta libraries as 87-base-pair reads. The study's processing was this. In a later analysis, about 80 million unique TCR beta chains were counted across the roughly 670 repertoires, and roughly 9.9 million of these chains were shared by at least two donors. A nearest-neighbor algorithm error-corrected the raw reads and collapsed the reads into unique sequences, merging closely related sequences to remove PCR and sequencing errors. To assign V, D and J gene segments, CDR3 sequences were aligned to IMGT reference sequences. Each retained sequence needed at least a six-nucleotide match to both a V gene segment and a J gene segment. Rearrangements were called productive when the CDR3 lacked stop codons and stayed in frame with V and J; all others were non-productive. Following IMGT convention, CDR3 was defined as the stretch from the second conserved V-encoded cysteine up to the conserved J-encoded phenylalanine. The earlier analysis of roughly 590 of the donors excluded any sequence lacking an unambiguous match to a single V gene segment. In an earlier analysis of 500 to 750 of the donors, V segments were called functional above 56.7% productive rearrangements and were called segregating when the between-donor standard deviation exceeded 5%. A statistical classification framework was built to diagnose cytomegalovirus status from the catalog of TCR beta chain sequences. V and J gene assignment, in a later analysis, came from comparing TCR nucleotide sequences with IMGT/GENE-DB human TR gene sequences. The TCRdist pipeline was used in a later analysis to assign CDR3 sequences and most-parsimonious VDJ recombination scenarios. In a later analysis, each TCR beta chain was defined by its CDR3 amino acid sequence together with its V-gene family, and reads lacking a unique V-gene family were excluded. As a way to deal with suspected cross-contamination and a sequencing artifact, a later analysis dropped hundreds of nucleotide sequences that were highly shared and had low generation probability. A later analysis calculated a clonal expansion index for each public chain from normalized within-repertoire ranks of inferred template counts. A later analysis computed generation probabilities with a VDJ recombination model fitted to out-of-frame rearrangements, and checked the results against IGoR. In a later analysis, TCR-TCR, TCR-HLA and TCR-CMV co-occurrence was scored with hypergeometric tests, and a repertoire-size bias correction was applied to TCR pairs. A later analysis estimated false discovery rates by permuting HLA or CMV assignments 20 times. In a later analysis, co-occurring TCRs were grouped with DBSCAN, and TCRdist sequence similarity was added when clustering was performed within HLA-allele-positive subsets. Repertoires with fewer than 30,000 or more than 120,000 public chains, plus five repertoires with anomalous nucleotide sharing, were excluded from co-occurrence clustering. This is the immuneACCESS table as TCRdb keeps it, with only in-frame sequences that have V and J called. A part of the clones is gone; compared with another copy, unresolved V genes explain less than half, and the rest is unexplained. V, J and clone size are taken as reported in that table, and D and trimming were inferred from the DNA itself. Present in this sample are 150,000 to 200,000 clones, 65% to 80% of which were seen just once. Approximately 2.9% of the sample is in the top ten clones.

Material for sequencing was PBMCs. Recombination joined TRBV9 with TRBJ2-1; 11 bases in the middle match TRBD2. This TCR derives from a woman aged 35 to 49 in good health and CMV-seropositive. DNA sequence: TGTGCCAGCAGGGATGGCGGGGGACTAGCGGACTCCTACAATGAGCAGTTCTTC. Its protein reads: CASRDGGGLADSYNEQFF. The variable domain in full, with residues beyond the CDR3 obtained from the reference TRBV9 and TRBJ2-1 genes, is DSGVTQTPKHLITATGQRVTLRCSPRSGDLSVYWYQQSLDQGLQFLIQYYNGEERAKGNILERFSAQQFPDLHSELNLSSLELGDSALYFCASRDGGGLADSYNEQFFGPGTRLTVL.